The 25 T cell receptor beta chains presented below share a single source sample, sequenced in a study of human T cells and chemical hapten exposure. TCRdb independently ran MiXCR on the RACE reads; one entry per CDR3 protein. Of 85,000 to 130,000 distinct CDR3 sequences in the sample, roughly 12% are singletons; the top ten hold 1.6%. Indicated time point: pre-sensitization, week 0. Treatment indicated: therapeutic diphenylcyclopropenone sensitization with weekly scalp DPC. Sequences were derived from whole blood, sampled in connection with sensitization to the hapten diphenylcyclopropenone (DPC). These receptors all come from a woman aged 50 to 60 with alopecia areata. Some clones in this sample may be carry-over from other donors' samples.

The rearrangement uses TRBV7-8 and TRBJ2-5; unclear D gene. The CDR3 sequence is 16 residues long. Trimming took off 0 bases at V and 1 base at J, with 12 bases between the two ends. Germline V gene sequence: CDR1 SGHVS, CDR2 FQNEAQ. The CDR3 nucleotides are TGTGCCAGCAGCTTAGCCTCCCGGTTGGTCCAAGAGACCCAGTACTTC. The encoded protein is CASSLASRLVQETQYF.

This chain connects TRBV21-1 to TRBJ2-7; the table assigns TRBD2, which was not confirmed against the DNA. TRBV21-1 is an annotated pseudogene. The CDR3 runs to 21 residues. CDR3 sequence reads: CASSTCPMAGRGGHLPYEQYF. The CDR3 DNA follows: TGTGCCAGCAGCACATGCCCGATGGCGGGCCGAGGCGGTCACCTCCCCTACGAGCAGTACTTC.

The chain recombines TRBV4-1 with TRBJ1-5, with D unresolved. Germline CDR1 and CDR2: MGHRA and YSYEKL. The CDR3 spans 14 residues. Deletions cut 0 bases from V and 15 bases from J, with 18 bases between. The CDR3 loop reads CASSQESGPYPRHF. Here the CDR3 DNA reads TGCGCCAGCAGCCAAGAGAGCGGCCCCTACCCGCGGCATTTT.

This clonotype was counted between two and nine times. V usage is TRBV6-2 or TRBV6-3 and J usage is TRBJ1-1; unclear D gene. V was cut by 6 bases and J by 3 bases, with 2 bases left in between. This CDR3 contains 10 residues. Germline CDR1 MNHEY, CDR2 SVGEGT. The CDR3 protein is CASRDTEAFF. The CDR3 bases are TGTGCCAGCAGGGACACTGAAGCTTTCTTT.

This clonotype was recorded at least ten times. Written as DNA, the CDR3 is TGTGCCAGCAGCCCAACAGTGAATTCACCCCTCCACTTT. This gives the protein CASSPTVNSPLHF. This chain links TRBV3-1 with TRBJ1-6, with D uncertain. The germline V and J ends were trimmed by 4 bases and 7 bases, with 8 bases remaining between them. CDR3 length equals 13 residues. Germline V gives CDR1 LGHDT, CDR2 YNNKEL (reference sequence).

This chain joins TRBV6-5 and TRBJ2-7; D might be TRBD1 or TRBD2, each matching 5 bases. The CDR3 is 13 residues long. Trimming took 5 bases from V and 5 from J, leaving 13 bases between them. Germline V lookup: CDR1 MNHEY, CDR2 SVGAGI. The CDR3 region is CASSTGALDEQYF. Here the CDR3 DNA reads TGTGCCAGCAGTACCGGGGCTCTGGACGAGCAGTACTTC.

There are a few counts of this clonotype. CDR3 coding DNA: TGTGCCAGCAGTTCTAGCGGGGGGCAGACCTACGAGCAGTACTTC. Translation gives CASSSSGGQTYEQYF. J is TRBJ2-7 and V is TRBV28; 11 bases fit TRBD2. The CDR3 contains 15 residues. Germline CDR1 reads MDHEN; CDR2 reads SYDVKM. Trimming cost V 4 bases and J 2 bases; bases outside gene matches: 4. The whole variable domain, remainder taken from reference TRBV28 and TRBJ2-7, is DVKVTQSSRYLVKRTGEKVFLECVQDMDHENMFWYRQDPGLGLRLIYFSYDVKMKEKGDIPEGYSVSREKKERFSLILESASTNQTSMYLCASSSSGGQTYEQYFGPGTRLTVT.

This clonotype was counted ten times or more. This chain joins TRBV6-6 and TRBJ2-3, with TRBD2 matching 7 bases. Germline CDR1 is MNHNY and CDR2 is SVGAGI (reference sequence). CDR3 length: 14 amino acids. V shed 5 bases and J 1 base; nucleotides not matched to a gene: 3. Written as DNA, the CDR3 is TGTGCCAGCAGTCTAGCGGCCCGCACAGATACGCAGTATTTT. As protein: CASSLAARTDTQYF.

The chain links TRBV7-9 to TRBJ1-2; D is unclear. CDR1 and CDR2 (germline): SEHNR, FQNEAQ (reference sequence). Trimming took off 3 bases at V and 6 bases at J, with 11 bases between the two ends. The CDR3 runs 13 residues. The CDR3 nucleotides read TGTGCCAGCAGCTTGAGGGTTTCTCATGGCTACACCTTC. It yields the protein CASSLRVSHGYTF.

This clonotype has only one observation. The rearrangement joins TRBV6-1 to TRBJ2-5; a possible D gene is TRBD1 (5 bases). Germline V CDR1 and CDR2: MNHNS, SASEGT. The length of the CDR3 is 11 residues. The V gene lost 7 bases and the J gene lost 8 bases, with 11 bases spanning the gap. The CDR3 spells CASTQGDTQYF. The DNA for the CDR3 is TGTGCCAGCACCCAAGGGGATACCCAGTACTTC.

J is TRBJ2-7 and V is TRBV28; a possible D gene is TRBD1 (6 bases). In germline, CDR1 is MDHEN, CDR2 SYDVKM. V lost 3 bases to trimming and J lost 2 bases, with 20 bases between them. The CDR3 has 17 residues. The CDR3 DNA follows: TGTGCCAGCAGTTTCCCCCAGAACCGGGACACAACCTACGAGCAGTACTTC. Its protein product is CASSFPQNRDTTYEQYF.

The rearrangement links TRBV28 to TRBJ2-7; D perhaps matches TRBD1 (6 bases). Germline V gene data show CDR1 as MDHEN and CDR2 as SYDVKM. V lost 4 bases and J 9 bases, leaving 13 bases between the germline ends. The CDR3 totals 12 residues. This chain's CDR3 is CASSYNRARQYF. The DNA of the CDR3 is TGTGCCAGCAGTTACAACAGGGCACGGCAGTACTTC.

This clonotype was counted at least ten times. This rearrangement joins TRBV20-1 to TRBJ1-5, with 10 bases that match TRBD1. The CDR3 spans 13 residues. The junction had 3 bases not matched to a gene; V was cut back by 5 bases and J by 5 bases. CDR1 DFQATT and CDR2 SNEGSKA come from the germline V gene (reference sequence). CDR3 region: CSALGQGDQPQHF. The CDR3 nucleotides read TGCAGTGCTCTAGGACAGGGGGATCAGCCCCAGCATTTT.

This clonotype was counted at least ten times. V is TRBV7-2 and J is TRBJ2-1; 12 nucleotides match TRBD2. The V and J ends lost 3 bases and 8 bases, in that order; junction bases with no gene match: 5. The CDR3 length is 15 residues. CDR1 is SGHTA, CDR2 FQGNSA, per germline. The CDR3 DNA sequence: TGTGCCAGCAGCTTGAGGACTAGCGGGATCTATGAGCAGTTCTTC. Protein sequence: CASSLRTSGIYEQFF.

Many counts were recorded for this clonotype. The chain combines TRBV6-5 with TRBJ2-5; TRBD2 matches at 7 bases. V lost 0 bases, J lost 9 bases, and 13 bases stayed unmatched. CDR1 MNHEY and CDR2 SVGAGI come from the germline V gene. The CDR3 has 16 residues. The CDR3 here is CASSYSAGVFLSAQYF. CDR3 nucleotide sequence: TGTGCCAGCAGTTACTCCGCGGGGGTCTTTCTTTCGGCCCAGTACTTC.

This clonotype occurred a few times. The CDR3 nucleotides read TGTGCCACGAGGGGGTACGAGCAGTACTTC. It codes for CATRGYEQYF. The chain uses TRBV10-3 and TRBJ2-7, with D tentatively TRBD1 (6 bases). The CDR3 extends over 10 amino acids. From germline, CDR1 is ENHRY and CDR2 SYGVKD. Deletions cut 10 bases from V and 4 bases from J, with 8 bases between.

This clonotype turned up a few times. The rearrangement links TRBV6-2 or TRBV6-3 to TRBJ1-5; 9 nucleotides agree with TRBD1. The CDR3 totals 15 residues. V shed 6 bases, J shed 6 bases, and the junction held 9 bases outside the gene matches. The germline V gene has CDR1 MNHEY and CDR2 SVGEGT. The CDR3 bases are TGTGCCAGCAGAATGGGACAGGGAGAAGGTCAGCCCCAGCATTTT. Its translation: CASRMGQGEGQPQHF.

The chain uses TRBV28 and TRBJ2-7, with 8 bases lining up with TRBD1. V lost 1 base and J lost 2; bases outside the gene matches: 4. The germline V gene encodes CDR1 MDHEN and CDR2 SYDVKM. This CDR3 is built from 15 residues. The DNA of the CDR3 is TGTGCCAGCAGTTTATTAGGACAGGGACCCTACGAGCAGTACTTC. Its translation: CASSLLGQGPYEQYF.

This CDR3 reads CAISDGSSGNTIYF. The CDR3 DNA follows: TGTGCCATCAGTGACGGCTCCTCTGGAAACACCATATATTTT. The rearrangement joins TRBV10-3 to TRBJ1-3; D unclear. Looked up from germline, CDR1 is ENHRY and CDR2 is SYGVKD. Trimming left V 3 bases short and J 0 bases short, with 6 bases between. CDR3 size: 14 residues.

J is TRBJ1-2 and V is TRBV7-9, with TRBD1 matching over 11 bases. With 5 bases clipped from V and 5 bases from J, the junction kept 4 bases outside the gene matches. The CDR3 runs to 14 residues. Germline V gene sequence: CDR1 SEHNR, CDR2 FQNEAQ (reference sequence). The CDR3 here is CASSRGQGDYGYTF. The CDR3 nucleotides read TGTGCCAGCAGCCGGGGACAGGGGGATTATGGCTACACCTTC. The full variable domain, completed using reference TRBV7-9 and TRBJ1-2, is DTGVSQNPRHKITKRGQNVTFRCDPISEHNRLYWYRQTLGQGPEFLTYFQNEAQLEKSRLLSDRFSAERPKGSFSTLEIQRTEQGDSAMYLCASSRGQGDYGYTFGSGTRLTVV.

This clonotype was found a few times. This chain links TRBV29-1 with TRBJ1-2; D ambiguous. Per the germline V gene, CDR1 is SQVTM and CDR2 is ANQGSEA. This CDR3 comprises 13 residues. The V gene lost 7 bases and the J gene lost 3 bases, with 15 bases spanning the gap. For the CDR3, the DNA is TGCAGCGCTGGAGGCACCACCTACTATGGCTACACCTTC. Translated, it gives CSAGGTTYYGYTF.

This clonotype was seen ten or more times. The chain uses TRBV7-9 and TRBJ1-2; D not certain. Germline values: CDR1 SEHNR, CDR2 FQNEAQ (reference sequence). The CDR3 has 13 residues. Trimming took off 5 bases at V and 3 bases at J, with 10 bases between the two ends. The CDR3 region has the DNA TGTGCCAGCAGCCGGAGACAAGACTATGGCTACACCTTC. Its protein product is CASSRRQDYGYTF.

The V gene is TRBV7-2, the J gene TRBJ1-6; D uncertain. CDR1 is SGHTA, CDR2 FQGNSA, per germline. The CDR3 has 14 residues. With 3 bases removed from V and 7 bases from J, the gap between germline ends came to 10 bases. CDR3 sequence reads: CASSFLPRNSPLHF. The CDR3 bases are TGTGCCAGCAGCTTTCTCCCGAGAAATTCACCCCTCCACTTT.

A few counts support this clonotype. The chain combines TRBV10-3 with TRBJ2-1; D remains unclear. The germline CDR1 and CDR2 sequences are ENHRY and SYGVKD. V was trimmed by 6 bases and J by 10 bases, leaving 13 bases between them. The length of the CDR3 is 12 residues. The CDR3, as DNA: TGTGCCATCAGCCCGAGCTACATGGAGCAGTTCTTC. Residues: CAISPSYMEQFF.

The chain has TRBV3-1 and TRBJ2-1; unclear D gene. Germline lookup yields CDR1 LGHDT and CDR2 YNNKEL (reference sequence). The CDR3 is made up of 15 amino acids. V was shortened by 3 bases and J by 0 bases, with 9 bases between the two germline ends. The CDR3 sequence is CASSQTTSSYNEQFF. CDR3 DNA: TGTGCCAGCAGCCAGACAACGAGCTCCTACAATGAGCAGTTCTTC.